The source of this T cell receptor beta chain is a study of memory CD4+ T cells and cytomegalovirus serostatus. Study-level background: This sample comes from healthy Belgian adults, about nine CMV seropositive, about 23 seronegative.

Single viable CD3+CD4+CD8-CD45RO+ cells were sorted as the memory CD4+ T cells. The CDR3 sequence is 15 residues long. The germline CDR1 and CDR2 sequences are SGHVS and FQNEAQ. Trimming cost V 5 bases and J 10 bases; bases outside gene matches: 14. TCRdb keeps only in-frame clones here, not all; method: immunoSEQ multiplex PCR. This table holds about 41,000 clones, 70% to 80% found once. Note on this clone: Its antigen is unknown.

Findings and caveats of the study: 67 of 164 known CMV-associated TCRbeta sequences appeared in CD4+ memory.

This chain connects TRBV7-8 to TRBJ2-1; 7 nucleotides agree with TRBD2. Material for sequencing was memory CD4+ T cells from blood. The clonotype was recovered from an adult in good health and CMV-seronegative. Here the CDR3 reads CASSPPGDYRDEQFF. In nucleotides, the CDR3 is TGTGCCAGCAGCCCTCCCGGGGACTATCGAGACGAGCAGTTCTTC.